This T cell receptor beta chain was sequenced in a study of chemoradiotherapy in HPV16-positive cancers. Overall study findings and caveats: Better recurrence-free survival went with HPV-responsive T-cell expansion in HPV16-positive patients. During treatment, candidate HPV-specific clones and E7-related motifs expanded in tumor.

The germline V gene encodes CDR1 SGHAT and CDR2 FQDESV (reference sequence). CDR3 size: 14 residues. V was clipped by 5 bases and J by 0 bases, with 10 bases between them. Produced via immunoSEQ multiplex PCR; TCRdb's table is partial and in-frame only. The data contain about 2,400 clones, roughly four fifths of them singletons. This clone has just a few counts. The antigen is unknown. Over chemoradiotherapy, repertoires were sampled more than once. Specimen: tumor tissue, collected from a patient who underwent chemoradiotherapy. The receptor's source is a human donor with HPV-associated anogenital cancer. The chain is built from TRBV11-1 and TRBJ2-5; D is uncertain. The CDR3 nucleotides are TGTGCCAGCAGCACCGACACGTACCAAGAGACCCAGTACTTC. Its translation: CASSTDTYQETQYF.